This passage covers 23 T cell receptor beta chains from one sample sequenced in a study of regulatory T cells in long-lasting Graves disease. HTBI primers from iRepertoire and Arm-PCR of CDR3 regions yielded the TCR beta libraries. TCRdb re-analysed the multiplex PCR reads in MiXCR, keeping a single row per CDR3 protein. The sample shows a few hundred thousand distinct CDR3 sequences, around a quarter of them seen only once. Time point here: persistent/refractory GD, antithyroid drugs over 5 years with positive TRAb. Isolated PBMC RNA provided the starting material for the TCR library. Sequenced material: peripheral blood mononuclear cells (PBMCs), taken when the disease was refractory, from a patient treated with antithyroid drugs. The origin of the receptors is a female donor with Graves disease.

This clonotype was detected ten times or more. The rearrangement uses TRBV7-8 and TRBJ2-2; D unresolved. The CDR3 covers 15 residues. Looked up from germline, CDR1 is SGHVS and CDR2 is FQNEAQ. Trimming took 4 bases from V and 4 from J, leaving 13 bases between them. The CDR3 is CASSSKSLVTGELFF. The CDR3 nucleotides are TGTGCCAGCAGCTCCAAATCCTTGGTCACCGGGGAGCTGTTTTTT.

A remark on this clonotype: A read error may produce the germline difference seen at one junction end. V and J are TRBV14 and TRBJ2-6; D possibly corresponds to TRBD1 (5 bases). Germline values: CDR1 SGHDN, CDR2 FVKESK. The CDR3 has 15 residues. The chain's CDR3 is CASLGVGSGANILTF. In DNA, the CDR3 is TGTGCCAGTCTGGGCGTAGGGTCTGGGGCCAACATCCTGACTTTC.

This chain uses TRBV6-2 or TRBV6-3 with TRBJ1-1; D is unclear. The CDR3 covers 17 residues. Germline values: CDR1 MNHEY, CDR2 SVGEGT. Trimming cost V 0 bases and J 1 base, with 15 bases left between them. The DNA of the CDR3 is TGTGCCAGCAGTTACTCGACTATTTCAGGCCAGAACACTGAAGCTTTCTTT. Its protein is CASSYSTISGQNTEAFF.

This clonotype showed up many times. The J gene is TRBJ1-2, the V gene TRBV7-2; tentative D call: TRBD1 (6 bases). The V end lost 0 bases, the J end lost 4 bases, and 18 bases lay between the germline ends. CDR1 is SGHTA, CDR2 FQGNSA, per germline. The CDR3 has 17 amino acids. This chain's CDR3 is CASSLADPGARGYGYTF. The DNA for the CDR3 is TGTGCCAGCAGCTTAGCTGATCCAGGGGCACGAGGCTATGGCTACACCTTC.

This clonotype has more than one count but fewer than ten. The chain is built from TRBV15 and TRBJ2-5; D is uncertain. The CDR3 extends over 14 amino acids. The germline CDR1 and CDR2 sequences are LNHNV and YYDKDF (reference sequence). V was pared by 1 base and J by 2 bases, with 8 bases between. The CDR3 DNA reads TGTGCCACCAGCAGAGCGGCGATACAAGAGACCCAGTACTTC. Translating it yields CATSRAAIQETQYF.

The genes are TRBV20-1 and TRBJ1-5; 9 bases line up with TRBD1. Germline CDR1 DFQATT, CDR2 SNEGSKA (reference sequence). V was pared by 1 base and J by 0 bases, with 4 bases of the junction left unmatched. CDR3 length: 16 amino acids. CDR3 bases: TGCAGTGCTAGAGGCACAGGGGGCAATAGCAATCAGCCCCAGCATTTT. Its protein product is CSARGTGGNSNQPQHF.

This clonotype came up many times. The chain links TRBV3-1 to TRBJ1-4, with 9 bases matching TRBD1. J lost 6 bases, V lost 5 bases, and 4 bases had no gene match. Germline V gives CDR1 LGHDT, CDR2 YNNKEL (reference sequence). This CDR3 comprises 14 residues. The CDR3 spells CASSDGTGYEKLFF. The CDR3 coding sequence is TGTGCCAGCAGCGATGGGACAGGGTATGAAAAACTGTTTTTT. Full variable domain (remainder filled in from reference TRBV3-1 and TRBJ1-4): DTAVSQTPKYLVTQMGNDKSIKCEQNLGHDTMYWYKQDSKKFLKIMFSYNNKELIINETVPNRFSPKSPDKAHLNLHINSLELGDSAVYFCASSDGTGYEKLFFGSGTQLSVL.

This clonotype has a single count. The chain's CDR3 is CSDDAGTGYTF. The CDR3 DNA sequence: TGCAGCGACGACGCAGGGACTGGCTACACCTTC. The chain recombines TRBV29-1 with TRBJ1-2; tentative D call: TRBD1 (5 bases). The V gene lost 7 bases and the J gene lost 7 bases, with 13 bases spanning the gap. Germline V lookup: CDR1 SQVTM, CDR2 ANQGSEA. The CDR3 runs to 11 residues.

The sample holds many counts of this clonotype. V gene TRBV20-1 combines with J gene TRBJ1-4, with 8 bases identical to TRBD1. The V gene's germline CDR1 is DFQATT and CDR2 SNEGSKA (reference sequence). J lost 3 bases, V lost 4 bases, and 1 base had no gene match. The CDR3 spans 13 residues. CDR3 in amino acids: CSAKTGANEKLFF. CDR3 bases: TGCAGTGCTAAGACAGGGGCTAATGAAAAACTGTTTTTT.

The rearrangement uses TRBV7-8 and TRBJ1-5; 8 bases agree with TRBD1. Trimming cost V 2 bases and J 5 bases; bases outside gene matches: 5. The length of the CDR3 is 15 residues. Germline values: CDR1 SGHVS, CDR2 FQNEAQ. CDR3 coding DNA: TGTGCCAGCAGCTTATCGGACAGGGTGGATCAGCCCCAGCATTTT. Translating it yields CASSLSDRVDQPQHF.

This chain connects TRBV7-9 to TRBJ1-2; D gene unclear. The CDR3 sequence is 14 residues long. Germline values: CDR1 SEHNR, CDR2 FQNEAQ (reference sequence). The germline V and J ends were trimmed by 0 bases and 5 bases, with 10 bases remaining between them. CDR3 protein: CASSLARTEYGYTF. In DNA form, the CDR3 reads TGTGCCAGCAGCTTAGCCCGGACGGAATATGGCTACACCTTC.

The chain joins TRBV6-1 to TRBJ1-1; 8 bases align to TRBD1. The trim removed 6 bases at V and 4 bases at J, leaving 7 bases unmatched. Germline CDR1 is MNHNS and CDR2 is SASEGT. CDR3 length: 14 amino acids. The CDR3 DNA reads TGTGCCAGCAGGGGAACAGGGGGAAGCACTGAAGCTTTCTTT. It specifies CASRGTGGSTEAFF.

This clonotype was found a few times. The V gene is TRBV9, the J gene TRBJ1-2; 7 nucleotides match TRBD1. This CDR3 is built from 14 residues. Per the germline V gene, CDR1 is SGDLS and CDR2 is YYNGEE. With 3 bases clipped from V and 5 bases from J, the junction kept 7 bases outside the gene matches. In nucleotides, the CDR3 is TGTGCCAGCAGCGCTACACAGGGGTGGTATGGCTACACCTTC. It specifies CASSATQGWYGYTF.

CDR3 amino acids: CASSTLAAYEQYF. The CDR3 DNA reads as TGTGCCAGTAGCACCCTAGCGGCCTACGAGCAGTACTTC. J is TRBJ2-7 and V is TRBV19; TRBD2 agrees at 7 bases. V dropped 6 bases and J dropped 2; count of bases not matched to a gene: 4. Germline V gene lookup returns CDR1 LNHDA and CDR2 SQIVND (reference sequence). The CDR3 consists of 13 residues.

V is TRBV30 and J is TRBJ2-7, with D possibly matching TRBD1 (5 bases). This CDR3 has 13 residues. V gave up 2 bases and J gave up 2 bases, with 10 bases separating them. Germline CDR1 GTSNPN, CDR2 SVGIG (reference sequence). This CDR3 is CAWSYDRAYEQYF. The CDR3 DNA reads TGTGCCTGGAGTTATGACAGAGCCTACGAGCAGTACTTC.

The gene calls are TRBV19 and TRBJ1-5; TRBD1 might be the D (5 bases). From germline, CDR1 is LNHDA and CDR2 SQIVND (reference sequence). The CDR3 length is 13 residues. Trimming left V 8 bases short and J 3 bases short, with 11 bases between. The CDR3 loop is CASRLTDNQPQHF. The CDR3 DNA sequence: TGTGCCAGTCGCCTGACAGACAATCAGCCCCAGCATTTT.

The J gene is TRBJ1-2, the V gene TRBV7-9; D gene uncertain. V was cut by 4 bases and J by 4 bases, with 10 bases left in between. This CDR3 region has 13 residues. Germline CDR1 SEHNR, CDR2 FQNEAQ (reference sequence). The CDR3 reads CASSSDTGYGYTF. For the CDR3, the DNA is TGTGCCAGCAGCTCGGATACGGGCTATGGCTACACCTTC.

This chain connects TRBV20-1 to TRBJ1-5; no reliable D call. Germline V gene sequence: CDR1 DFQATT, CDR2 SNEGSKA (reference sequence). V was pared by 0 bases and J by 3 bases, with 6 bases between. CDR3 size: 13 residues. Written as DNA, the CDR3 is TGCAGTGCTAGAGATGCGACCAATCAGCCCCAGCATTTT. Translating it yields CSARDATNQPQHF.

This chain joins TRBV4-2 and TRBJ1-6, with 8 bases that match TRBD1. V lost 0 bases, J lost 7 bases, and 5 bases stayed unmatched. This CDR3 has 16 amino acids. Per germline, CDR1 LGHNA and CDR2 YNFKEQ. This CDR3 is CASSQEGQGSNSPLHF. Here the CDR3 DNA reads TGTGCCAGCAGCCAAGAAGGACAGGGCAGCAATTCACCCCTCCACTTT.

In its sample, this clonotype was seen many times. The genes are TRBV20-1 and TRBJ2-5; 9 positions match TRBD1. Germline V gene data show CDR1 as DFQATT and CDR2 as SNEGSKA (reference sequence). The CDR3 has 13 amino acids. V was pared by 6 bases and J by 5 bases, with 7 bases of the junction left unmatched. CDR3 in amino acids: CSAKGQGVETQYF. The CDR3 DNA is TGCAGTGCCAAGGGACAGGGCGTCGAGACCCAGTACTTC.

This clonotype was detected ten times or more. The rearrangement joins TRBV6-5 to TRBJ2-6, with D possibly matching TRBD2 (5 bases). Deletions cut 2 bases from V and 3 bases from J, with 8 bases between. Per germline, CDR1 MNHEY and CDR2 SVGAGI. The CDR3 totals 15 residues. In nucleotides, the CDR3 is TGTGCCAGCAGTTACGCCGGGATTGGGGCCAACGTCCTGACTTTC. Translation gives CASSYAGIGANVLTF.

This clonotype came up many times. CDR3 in DNA: TGTGCCAGCAGTGAAACAGGGCCAAATGAAAAACTGTTTTTT. It is translated as CASSETGPNEKLFF. V and J are TRBV12-3 or TRBV12-4 and TRBJ1-4, with D maybe TRBD1 (6 bases). This CDR3 has 14 amino acids. V lost 5 bases and J lost 5, with 12 bases in between.

Only a few counts were recorded for this clonotype. This sequence joins TRBV7-9 and TRBJ1-1; D is unclear. CDR1 and CDR2 from the germline V gene are SEHNR and FQNEAQ (reference sequence). The length of the CDR3 is 14 residues. With 2 bases removed from V and 1 base from J, the gap between germline ends came to 8 bases. CDR3 sequence reads: CASSLLEENTEAFF. The CDR3 nucleotides read TGTGCCAGCAGCTTATTGGAAGAGAACACTGAAGCTTTCTTT. Drawing the rest from reference TRBV7-9 and TRBJ1-1, the complete variable domain is DTGVSQNPRHKITKRGQNVTFRCDPISEHNRLYWYRQTLGQGPEFLTYFQNEAQLEKSRLLSDRFSAERPKGSFSTLEIQRTEQGDSAMYLCASSLLEENTEAFFGQGTRLTVV.